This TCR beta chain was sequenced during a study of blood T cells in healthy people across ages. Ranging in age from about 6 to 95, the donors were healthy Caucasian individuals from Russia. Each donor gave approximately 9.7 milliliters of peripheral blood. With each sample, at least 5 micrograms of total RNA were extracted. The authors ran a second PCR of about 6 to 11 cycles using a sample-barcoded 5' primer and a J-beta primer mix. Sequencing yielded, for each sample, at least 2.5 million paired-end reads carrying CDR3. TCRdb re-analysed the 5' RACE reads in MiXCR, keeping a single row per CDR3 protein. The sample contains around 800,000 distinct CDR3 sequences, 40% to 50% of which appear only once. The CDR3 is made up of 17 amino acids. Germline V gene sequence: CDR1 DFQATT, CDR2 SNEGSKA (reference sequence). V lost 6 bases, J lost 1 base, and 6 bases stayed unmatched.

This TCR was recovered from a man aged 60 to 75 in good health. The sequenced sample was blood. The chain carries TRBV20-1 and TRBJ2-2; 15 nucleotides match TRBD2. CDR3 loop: CSAPGLAGGRNTGELFF. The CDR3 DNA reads TGCAGTGCCCCGGGACTAGCGGGGGGCCGGAACACCGGGGAGCTGTTTTTT.